This T cell receptor (beta chain) derives from a study of T-cell reconstitution after alpha-beta-depleted transplantation in children. Study-wide results and caveats: Surviving recipient cells, namely T cells and thymic progenitors, were the source of high day-60 TCRbeta diversity in some patients. Roughly two months post-transplant, alpha-beta T cells reportedly originated from several hundred graft clones that had expanded. Fresh T-cell production supplied most of the T-cell counts and diversity seen one year after transplant.

A TCRbeta library incorporating unique molecular identifiers was prepared. TCRdb passed the PCR reads through MiXCR, listing each CDR3 protein once. The sample lists about 47,000 distinct CDR3 sequences; about 47% were seen once. This clonotype turned up a few times. The antigen remains undetermined. Germline V gene sequence: CDR1 SEHNR, CDR2 FQNEAQ (reference sequence). V dropped 5 bases and J dropped 6; count of bases not matched to a gene: 2. The length of the CDR3 is 13 residues. This chain joins TRBV7-9 and TRBJ2-7; 12 nucleotides line up with TRBD2. Specimen: peripheral blood, collected before TCRalphabeta/CD19-depleted stem cell transplant. The receptor comes from a boy younger than two with SCID, due to receive a stem cell transplant. CDR3 coding DNA: TGTGCCAGCAGCCCGACTAGCGGGAGCGAGCAGTACTTC. It specifies CASSPTSGSEQYF.